Below, one T cell receptor beta chain is given with its context. Its antigen is unknown. Absence of ophthalmopathy progression within 18 months defined stable Graves' hyperthyroidism. In patients aged 18 to 65, hyperthyroidism was newly diagnosed, with duration under 2 months. The CDR3 sequence is 12 residues long. V lost 5 bases, J lost 6 bases, and 9 bases lay in between. Germline CDR1 reads KGHDR; CDR2 reads SFDVKD. From RNA transcripts, TCR beta CDR3 regions were amplified. A set of HTBI primers served as the primers for a first-round RT-PCR of the TCR CDR3. Using its own MiXCR run on the multiplex PCR reads, TCRdb lists one record per CDR3 protein. The table has roughly 570,000 distinct CDR3 sequences, 46% seen once. The data were obtained in a study of T cells in Graves' hyperthyroidism and ophthalmopathy. Study-wide findings and caveats: Appearing also in blood were most of the thyroid clonotypes expanded above 0.001. Ophthalmopathy was told apart from stable hyperthyroidism by a 13 V-J model.

This rearrangement joins TRBV24-1 to TRBJ1-2, with D possibly matching TRBD1 (5 bases). Sequences were obtained from peripheral blood or thyroid tissue (not recorded which). The clonotype was recovered from a woman between 18 and 29 years old with Graves' hyperthyroidism. CDR3 protein: CATSGGFDGYTF. The CDR3 DNA reads as TGTGCCACCAGTGGGGGGTTTGATGGCTACACCTTC.